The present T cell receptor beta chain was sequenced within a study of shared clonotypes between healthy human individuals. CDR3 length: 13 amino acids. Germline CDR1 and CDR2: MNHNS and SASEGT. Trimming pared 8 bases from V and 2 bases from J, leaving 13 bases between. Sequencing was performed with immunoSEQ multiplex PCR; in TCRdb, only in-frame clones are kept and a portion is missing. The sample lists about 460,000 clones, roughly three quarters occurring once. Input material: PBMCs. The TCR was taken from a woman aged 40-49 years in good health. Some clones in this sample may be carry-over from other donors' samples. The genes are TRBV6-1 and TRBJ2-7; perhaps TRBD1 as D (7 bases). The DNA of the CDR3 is TGTGCCAGCGTAGACAGGGAGGCCTACGAGCAGTACTTC. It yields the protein CASVDREAYEQYF.